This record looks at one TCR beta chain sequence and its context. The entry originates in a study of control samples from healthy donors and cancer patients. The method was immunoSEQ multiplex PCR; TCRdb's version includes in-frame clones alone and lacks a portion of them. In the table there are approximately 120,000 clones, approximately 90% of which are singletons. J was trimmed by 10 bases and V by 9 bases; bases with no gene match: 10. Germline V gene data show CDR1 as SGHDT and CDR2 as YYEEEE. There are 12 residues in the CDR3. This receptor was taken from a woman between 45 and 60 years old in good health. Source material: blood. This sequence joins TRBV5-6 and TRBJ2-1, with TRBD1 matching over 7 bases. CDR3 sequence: CAKRGQGSEQFF. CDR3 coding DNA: TGTGCCAAAAGGGGGCAGGGCAGCGAGCAGTTCTTC.